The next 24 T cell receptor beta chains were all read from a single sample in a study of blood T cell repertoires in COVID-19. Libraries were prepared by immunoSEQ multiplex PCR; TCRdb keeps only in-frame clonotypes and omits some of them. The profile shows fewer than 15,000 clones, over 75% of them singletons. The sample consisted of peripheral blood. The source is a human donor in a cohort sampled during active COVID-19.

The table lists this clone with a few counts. CDR3 protein: CATLWATSTDTQYF. CDR3 nucleotide sequence: TGTGCCACTCTCTGGGCGACCAGCACAGATACGCAGTATTTT. The chain combines TRBV7-9 with TRBJ2-3; D remains unclear. Trimming took 10 bases from V and 0 from J, leaving 14 bases between them. CDR1 is SEHNR, CDR2 FQNEAQ, per germline (reference sequence). This CDR3 has 14 amino acids.

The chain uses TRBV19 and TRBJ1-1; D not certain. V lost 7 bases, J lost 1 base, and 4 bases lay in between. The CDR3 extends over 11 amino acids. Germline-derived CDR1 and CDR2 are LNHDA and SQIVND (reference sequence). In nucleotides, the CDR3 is TGTGCCAGTACTAAGAACACTGAAGCTTTCTTT. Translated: CASTKNTEAFF.

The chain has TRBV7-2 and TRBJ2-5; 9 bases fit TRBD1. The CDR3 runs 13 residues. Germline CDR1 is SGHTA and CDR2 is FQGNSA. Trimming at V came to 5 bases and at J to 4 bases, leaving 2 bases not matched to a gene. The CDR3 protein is CASSTDRGETQYF. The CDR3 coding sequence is TGTGCCAGCAGCACGGACAGGGGAGAGACCCAGTACTTC.

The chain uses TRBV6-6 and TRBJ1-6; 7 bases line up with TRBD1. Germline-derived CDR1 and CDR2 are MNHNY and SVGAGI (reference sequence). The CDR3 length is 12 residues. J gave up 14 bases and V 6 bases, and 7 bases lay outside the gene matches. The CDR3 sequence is CASRQGSVALHF. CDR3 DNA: TGTGCCAGCAGACAGGGGTCGGTAGCCCTCCACTTT.

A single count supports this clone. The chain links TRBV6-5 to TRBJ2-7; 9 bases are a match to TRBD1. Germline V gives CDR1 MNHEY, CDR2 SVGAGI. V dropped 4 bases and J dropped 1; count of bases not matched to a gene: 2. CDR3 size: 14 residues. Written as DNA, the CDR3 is TGTGCCAGCAGTTTTGACAGGGGGTCCTACGAGCAGTACTTC. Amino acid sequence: CASSFDRGSYEQYF.

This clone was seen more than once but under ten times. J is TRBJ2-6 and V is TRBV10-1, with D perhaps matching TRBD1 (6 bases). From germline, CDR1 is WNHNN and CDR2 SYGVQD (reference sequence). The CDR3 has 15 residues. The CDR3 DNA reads TGCGCAGGAGGAACAGGGCTCCTTTGGGCCAACGTCCTGACTTTC. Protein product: CAGGTGLLWANVLTF.

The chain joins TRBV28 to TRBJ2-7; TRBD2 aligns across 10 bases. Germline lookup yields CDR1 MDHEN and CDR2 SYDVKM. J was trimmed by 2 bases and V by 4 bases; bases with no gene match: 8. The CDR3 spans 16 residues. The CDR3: CASSSLGLAETYEQYF. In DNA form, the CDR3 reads TGTGCCAGCAGTTCCCTTGGACTAGCGGAAACCTACGAGCAGTACTTC.

The CDR3 loop is CASSLGWREGDEQFF. CDR3 coding DNA: TGTGCCAGCAGCTTAGGGTGGCGGGAGGGCGATGAGCAGTTCTTC. The V call is TRBV7-2, the J call TRBJ2-1, with 9 nucleotides matching TRBD2. The germline gives CDR1 SGHTA, CDR2 FQGNSA. V gave up 1 base and J gave up 8 bases; unmatched junction bases: 6. The CDR3 consists of 15 residues.

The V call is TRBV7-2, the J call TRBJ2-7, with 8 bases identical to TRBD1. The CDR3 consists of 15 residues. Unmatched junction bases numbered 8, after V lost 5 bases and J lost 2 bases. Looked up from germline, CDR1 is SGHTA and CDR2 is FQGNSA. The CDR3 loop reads CASSPSPGQAYEQYF. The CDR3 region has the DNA TGTGCCAGCAGCCCAAGCCCGGGACAGGCCTACGAGCAGTACTTC.

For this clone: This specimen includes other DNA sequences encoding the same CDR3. The DNA of the CDR3 is TGTGCCAGCAGCCAAGGGACAGGCTACGAGCAGTACTTC. This codes for CASSQGTGYEQYF. V is TRBV3-1 (or the pseudogene TRBV3-2) and J is TRBJ2-7; 7 bases match TRBD1. The germline gives CDR1 LGHDT, CDR2 YNNKEL (reference sequence). The CDR3 loop spans 13 amino acids. V was pared by 1 base and J by 3 bases, with 0 bases of the junction left unmatched.

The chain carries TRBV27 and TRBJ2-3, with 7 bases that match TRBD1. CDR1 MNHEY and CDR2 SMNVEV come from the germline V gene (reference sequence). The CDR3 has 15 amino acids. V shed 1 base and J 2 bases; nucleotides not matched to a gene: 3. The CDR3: CASSLWGQTTDTQYF. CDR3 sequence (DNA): TGTGCCAGCAGTTTATGGGGACAGACCACAGATACGCAGTATTTT.

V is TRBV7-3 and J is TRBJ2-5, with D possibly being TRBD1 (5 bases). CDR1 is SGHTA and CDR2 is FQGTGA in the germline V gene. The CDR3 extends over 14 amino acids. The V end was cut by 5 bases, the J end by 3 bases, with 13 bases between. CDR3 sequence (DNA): TGTGCCAGCAGCCTTCAGGGTTTTGAAGAGACCCAGTACTTC. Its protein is CASSLQGFEETQYF.

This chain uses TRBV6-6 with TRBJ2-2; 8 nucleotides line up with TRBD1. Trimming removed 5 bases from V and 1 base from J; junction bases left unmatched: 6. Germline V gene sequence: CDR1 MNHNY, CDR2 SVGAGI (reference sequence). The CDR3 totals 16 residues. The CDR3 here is CASSLPGQVNTGELFF. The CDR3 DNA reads TGTGCCAGCAGTCTTCCGGGACAGGTGAACACCGGGGAGCTGTTTTTT.

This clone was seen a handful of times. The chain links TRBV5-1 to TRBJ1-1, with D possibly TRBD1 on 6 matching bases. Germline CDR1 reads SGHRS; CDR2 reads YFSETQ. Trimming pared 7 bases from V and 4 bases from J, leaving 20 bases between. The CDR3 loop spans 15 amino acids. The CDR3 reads CASARALGGSTEAFF. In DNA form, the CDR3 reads TGCGCCAGCGCCCGGGCCTTAGGGGGTTCCACTGAAGCTTTCTTT.

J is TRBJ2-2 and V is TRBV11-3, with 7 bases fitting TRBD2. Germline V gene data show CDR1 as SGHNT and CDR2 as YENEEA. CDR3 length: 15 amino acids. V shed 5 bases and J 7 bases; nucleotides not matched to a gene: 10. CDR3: CASSPGLGRGGELFF. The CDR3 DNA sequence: TGTGCCAGCAGCCCCGGATTGGGGAGGGGCGGGGAGCTGTTTTTT.

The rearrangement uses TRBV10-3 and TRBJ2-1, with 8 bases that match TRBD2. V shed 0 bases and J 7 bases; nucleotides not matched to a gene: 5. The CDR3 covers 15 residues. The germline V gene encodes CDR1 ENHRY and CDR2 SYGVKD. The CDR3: CAISESASGLNEQFF. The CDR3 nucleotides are TGTGCCATCAGTGAGTCGGCTAGCGGGTTAAATGAGCAGTTCTTC.

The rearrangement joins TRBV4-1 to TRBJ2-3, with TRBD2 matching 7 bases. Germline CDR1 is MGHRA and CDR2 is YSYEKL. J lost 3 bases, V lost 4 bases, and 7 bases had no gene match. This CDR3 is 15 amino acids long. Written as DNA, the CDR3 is TGCGCCAGCAGCCCAAGCGGGATGGGGACAGATACGCAGTATTTT. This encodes CASSPSGMGTDTQYF.

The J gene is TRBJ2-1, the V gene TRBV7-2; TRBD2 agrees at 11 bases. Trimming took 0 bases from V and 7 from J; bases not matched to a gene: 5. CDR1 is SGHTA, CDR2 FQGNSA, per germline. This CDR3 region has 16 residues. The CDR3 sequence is CASSLAQASGRNEQFF. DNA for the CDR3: TGTGCCAGCAGCTTAGCGCAAGCTAGCGGGAGGAATGAGCAGTTCTTC.

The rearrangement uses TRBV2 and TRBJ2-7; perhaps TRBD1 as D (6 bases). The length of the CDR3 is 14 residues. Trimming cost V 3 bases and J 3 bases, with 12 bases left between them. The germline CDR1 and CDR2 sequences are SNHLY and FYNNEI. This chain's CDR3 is CASSEGTLNYEQYF. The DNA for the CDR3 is TGTGCCAGCAGTGAGGGGACACTAAACTACGAGCAGTACTTC.

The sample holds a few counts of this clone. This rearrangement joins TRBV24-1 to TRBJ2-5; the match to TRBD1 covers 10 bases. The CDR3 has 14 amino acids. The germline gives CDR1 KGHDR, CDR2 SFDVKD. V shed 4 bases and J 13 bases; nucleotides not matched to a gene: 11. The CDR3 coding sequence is TGTGCCACCAGTGACCCCCCGGACAGGGGGAGTTTGTACTTC. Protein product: CATSDPPDRGSLYF.

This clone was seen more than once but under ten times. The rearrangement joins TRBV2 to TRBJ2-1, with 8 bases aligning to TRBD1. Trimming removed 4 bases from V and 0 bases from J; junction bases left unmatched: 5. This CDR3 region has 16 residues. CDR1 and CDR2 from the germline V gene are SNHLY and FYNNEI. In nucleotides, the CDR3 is TGTGCCAGCAGTGGCAGGGGGCTTAGCTCCTACAATGAGCAGTTCTTC. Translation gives CASSGRGLSSYNEQFF.

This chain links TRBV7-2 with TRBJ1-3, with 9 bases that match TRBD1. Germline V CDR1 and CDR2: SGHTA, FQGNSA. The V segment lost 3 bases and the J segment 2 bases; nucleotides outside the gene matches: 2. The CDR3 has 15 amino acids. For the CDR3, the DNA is TGTGCCAGCAGCTTGACAGGGGGTGCTGGAAACACCATATATTTT. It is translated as CASSLTGGAGNTIYF.

The CDR3 DNA reads as TGTGCCAGTAGTTCCAGCCCGGGCCAGGGGACCCAGTACTTC. As protein: CASSSSPGQGTQYF. The chain has TRBV19 and TRBJ2-5; TRBD1 might be the D (5 bases). Trimming left V 5 bases short and J 7 bases short, with 17 bases between. This CDR3 has 14 residues. Germline CDR1 is LNHDA and CDR2 is SQIVND (reference sequence).

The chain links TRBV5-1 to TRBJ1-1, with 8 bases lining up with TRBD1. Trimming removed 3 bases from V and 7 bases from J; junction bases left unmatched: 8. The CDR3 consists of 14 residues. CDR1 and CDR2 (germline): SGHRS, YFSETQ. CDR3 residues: CASSSTGGSLEAFF. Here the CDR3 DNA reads TGCGCCAGCAGCTCTACAGGGGGATCCCTTGAAGCTTTCTTT.